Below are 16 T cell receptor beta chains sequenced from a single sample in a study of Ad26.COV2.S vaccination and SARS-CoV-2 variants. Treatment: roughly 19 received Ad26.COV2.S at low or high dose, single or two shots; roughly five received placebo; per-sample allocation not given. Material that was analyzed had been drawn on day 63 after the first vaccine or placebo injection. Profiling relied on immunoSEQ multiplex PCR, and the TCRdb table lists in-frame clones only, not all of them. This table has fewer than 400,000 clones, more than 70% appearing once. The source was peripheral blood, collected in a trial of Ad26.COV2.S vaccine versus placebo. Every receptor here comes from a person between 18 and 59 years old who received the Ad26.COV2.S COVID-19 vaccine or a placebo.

The CDR3 coding sequence is TGTGCCAGCAGCCAAATTGGGGGGCCCTCCTACGAGCAGTACTTC. Its translation is CASSQIGGPSYEQYF. The rearrangement uses TRBV14 and TRBJ2-7, with D perhaps matching TRBD1 or TRBD2 (6 bases each). V dropped 2 bases and J dropped 0 bases, with 11 bases sitting between them. Germline V CDR1 and CDR2: SGHDN, FVKESK. The length of the CDR3 is 15 residues.

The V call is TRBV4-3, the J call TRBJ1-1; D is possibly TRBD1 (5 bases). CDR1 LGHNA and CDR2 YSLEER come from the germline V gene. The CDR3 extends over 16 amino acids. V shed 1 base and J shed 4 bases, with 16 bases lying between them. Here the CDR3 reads CASSQGLGAPRTEAFF. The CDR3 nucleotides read TGCGCCAGCAGCCAAGGTCTTGGGGCCCCACGCACTGAAGCTTTCTTT.

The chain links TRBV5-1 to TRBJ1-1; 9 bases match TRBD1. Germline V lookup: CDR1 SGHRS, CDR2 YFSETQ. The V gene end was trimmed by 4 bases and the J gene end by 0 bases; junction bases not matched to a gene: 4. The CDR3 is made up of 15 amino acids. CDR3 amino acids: CASSAGQGLNTEAFF. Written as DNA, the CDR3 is TGCGCCAGCAGCGCGGGACAGGGTCTGAACACTGAAGCTTTCTTT.

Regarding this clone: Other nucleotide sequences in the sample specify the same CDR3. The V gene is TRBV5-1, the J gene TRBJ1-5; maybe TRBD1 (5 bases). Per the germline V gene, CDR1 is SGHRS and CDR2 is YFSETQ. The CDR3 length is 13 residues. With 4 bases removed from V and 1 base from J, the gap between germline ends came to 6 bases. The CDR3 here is CASSRGSNQPQHF. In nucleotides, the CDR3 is TGCGCCAGCAGCCGGGGGAGCAATCAGCCCCAGCATTTT.

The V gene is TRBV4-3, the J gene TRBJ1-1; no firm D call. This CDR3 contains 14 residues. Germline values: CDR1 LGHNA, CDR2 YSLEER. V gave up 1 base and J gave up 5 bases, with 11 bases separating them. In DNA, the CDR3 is TGCGCCAGCAGCCAAGGGTTGAGGGATACTGAAGCTTTCTTT. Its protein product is CASSQGLRDTEAFF.

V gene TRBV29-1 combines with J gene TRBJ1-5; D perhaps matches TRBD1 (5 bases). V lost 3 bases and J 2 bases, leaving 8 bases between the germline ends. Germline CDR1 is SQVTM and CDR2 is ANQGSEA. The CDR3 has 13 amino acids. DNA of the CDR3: TGCAGCGTTGATGAGGGGCGCAATCAGCCCCAGCATTTT. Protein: CSVDEGRNQPQHF.

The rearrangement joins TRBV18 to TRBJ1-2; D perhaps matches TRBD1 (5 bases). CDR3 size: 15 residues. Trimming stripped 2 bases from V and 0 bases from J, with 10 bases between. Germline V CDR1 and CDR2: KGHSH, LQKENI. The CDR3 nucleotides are TGTGCCAGCTCACCAGCGACAGACCCTAACTATGGCTACACCTTC. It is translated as CASSPATDPNYGYTF.

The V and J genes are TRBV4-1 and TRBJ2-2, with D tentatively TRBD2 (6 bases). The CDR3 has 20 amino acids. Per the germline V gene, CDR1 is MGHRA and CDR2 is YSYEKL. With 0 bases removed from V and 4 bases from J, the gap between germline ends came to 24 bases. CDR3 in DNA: TGCGCCAGCAGCCAAGATCCGCGCGGGGCCATATACCGGGGCACCGGGGAGCTGTTTTTT. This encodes CASSQDPRGAIYRGTGELFF.

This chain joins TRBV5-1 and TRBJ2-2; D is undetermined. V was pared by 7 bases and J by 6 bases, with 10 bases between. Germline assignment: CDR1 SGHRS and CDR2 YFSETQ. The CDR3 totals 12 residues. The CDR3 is CASSRNSGELFF. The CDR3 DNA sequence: TGCGCCAGCTCCAGAAATTCCGGGGAGCTGTTTTTT. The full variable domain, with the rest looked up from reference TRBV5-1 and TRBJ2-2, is KAGVTQTPRYLIKTRGQQVTLSCSPISGHRSVSWYQQTPGQGLQFLFEYFSETQRNKGNFPGRFSGRQFSNSRSEMNVSTLELGDSALYLCASSRNSGELFFGEGSRLTVL.

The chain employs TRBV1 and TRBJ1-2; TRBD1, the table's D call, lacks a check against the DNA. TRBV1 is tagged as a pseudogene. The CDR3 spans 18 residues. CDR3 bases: TGCACCAGCAGCCAAGATTGGGTCTCAGGGTCCTGGGGCTATGGCTACACCTTC. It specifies CTSSQDWVSGSWGYGYTF.

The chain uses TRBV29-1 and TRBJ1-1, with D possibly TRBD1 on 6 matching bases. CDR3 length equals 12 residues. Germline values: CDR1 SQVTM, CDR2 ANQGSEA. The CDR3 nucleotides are TGCAGTTTACGGGACATATACACTGAAGCTTTCTTT. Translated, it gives CSLRDIYTEAFF.

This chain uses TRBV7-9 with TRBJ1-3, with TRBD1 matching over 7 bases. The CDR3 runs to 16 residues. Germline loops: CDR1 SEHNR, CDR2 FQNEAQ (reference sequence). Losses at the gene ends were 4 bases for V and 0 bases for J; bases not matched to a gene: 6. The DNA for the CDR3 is TGTGCCAGCAGCTATGACAGGGCATTCTCTGGAAACACCATATATTTT. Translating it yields CASSYDRAFSGNTIYF.

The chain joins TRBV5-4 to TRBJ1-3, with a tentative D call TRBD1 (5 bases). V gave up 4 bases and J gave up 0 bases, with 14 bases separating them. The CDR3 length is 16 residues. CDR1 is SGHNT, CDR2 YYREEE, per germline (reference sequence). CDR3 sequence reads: CASSIQRGVSGNTIYF. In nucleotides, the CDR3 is TGTGCCAGCAGCATCCAAAGAGGGGTCTCTGGAAACACCATATATTTT.

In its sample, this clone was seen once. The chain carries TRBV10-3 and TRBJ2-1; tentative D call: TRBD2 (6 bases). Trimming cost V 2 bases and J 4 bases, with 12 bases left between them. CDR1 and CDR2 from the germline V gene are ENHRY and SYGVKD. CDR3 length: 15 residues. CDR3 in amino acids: CAISEEPGRYNEQFF. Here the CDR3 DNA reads TGTGCCATCAGTGAGGAGCCGGGGAGGTACAATGAGCAGTTCTTC.

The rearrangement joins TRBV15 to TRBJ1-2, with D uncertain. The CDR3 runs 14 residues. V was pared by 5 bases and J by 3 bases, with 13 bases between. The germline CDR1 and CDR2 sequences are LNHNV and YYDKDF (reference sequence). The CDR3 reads CATSPARRDYGYTF. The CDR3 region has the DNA TGTGCCACCAGCCCAGCCCGGAGGGACTATGGCTACACCTTC.

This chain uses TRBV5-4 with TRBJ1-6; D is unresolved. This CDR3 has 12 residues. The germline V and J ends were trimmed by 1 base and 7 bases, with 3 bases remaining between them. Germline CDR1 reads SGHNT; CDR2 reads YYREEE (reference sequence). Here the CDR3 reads CASSLPNSPLHF. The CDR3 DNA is TGTGCCAGCAGCTTGCCAAATTCACCCCTCCACTTT.